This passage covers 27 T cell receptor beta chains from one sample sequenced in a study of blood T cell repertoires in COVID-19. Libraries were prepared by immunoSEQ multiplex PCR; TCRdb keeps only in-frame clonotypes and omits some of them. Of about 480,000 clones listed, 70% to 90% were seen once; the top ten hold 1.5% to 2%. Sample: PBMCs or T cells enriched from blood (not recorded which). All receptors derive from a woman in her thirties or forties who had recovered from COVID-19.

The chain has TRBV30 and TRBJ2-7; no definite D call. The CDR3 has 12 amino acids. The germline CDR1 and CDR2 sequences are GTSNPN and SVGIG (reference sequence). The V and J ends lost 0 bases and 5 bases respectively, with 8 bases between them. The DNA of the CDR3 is TGTGCCTGGAGTGTAGCTCTCAACGAGCAGTACTTC. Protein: CAWSVALNEQYF.

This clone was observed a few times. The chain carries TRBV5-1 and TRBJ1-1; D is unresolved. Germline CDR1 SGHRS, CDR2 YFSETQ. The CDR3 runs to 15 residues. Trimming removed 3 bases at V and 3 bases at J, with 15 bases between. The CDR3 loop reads CASSSAGGPYTEAFF. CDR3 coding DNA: TGCGCCAGCAGCTCTGCAGGAGGGCCTTACACTGAAGCTTTCTTT.

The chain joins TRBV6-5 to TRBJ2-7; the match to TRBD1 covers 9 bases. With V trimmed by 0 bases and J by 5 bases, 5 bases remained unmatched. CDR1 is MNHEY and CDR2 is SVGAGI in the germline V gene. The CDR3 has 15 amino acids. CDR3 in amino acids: CASSYSTGGSDEQYF. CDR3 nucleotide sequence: TGTGCCAGCAGTTACTCGACAGGGGGTAGCGACGAGCAGTACTTC.

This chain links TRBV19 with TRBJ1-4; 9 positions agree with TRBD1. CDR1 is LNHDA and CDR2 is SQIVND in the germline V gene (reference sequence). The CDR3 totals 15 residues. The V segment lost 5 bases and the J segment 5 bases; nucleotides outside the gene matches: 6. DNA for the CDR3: TGTGCCAGTAGTGCCAACAGGGGGCGGAATGAAAAACTGTTTTTT. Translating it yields CASSANRGRNEKLFF.

The CDR3 here is CASSLRQPSNQPQHF. The CDR3, as DNA: TGTGCCAGCAGCTTACGACAGCCTAGCAATCAGCCCCAGCATTTT. This sequence joins TRBV7-8 and TRBJ1-5; tentatively, D is TRBD1 (5 bases). This CDR3 spans 15 amino acids. The germline gives CDR1 SGHVS, CDR2 FQNEAQ. The V end was cut by 2 bases, the J end by 0 bases, with 8 bases between.

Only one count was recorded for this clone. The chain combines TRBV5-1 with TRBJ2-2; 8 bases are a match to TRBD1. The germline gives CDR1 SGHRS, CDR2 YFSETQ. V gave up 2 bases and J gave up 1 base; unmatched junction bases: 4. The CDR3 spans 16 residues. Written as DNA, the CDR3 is TGCGCCAGCAGCTTTCTAACAGGGGGGAACACCGGGGAGCTGTTTTTT. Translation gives CASSFLTGGNTGELFF.

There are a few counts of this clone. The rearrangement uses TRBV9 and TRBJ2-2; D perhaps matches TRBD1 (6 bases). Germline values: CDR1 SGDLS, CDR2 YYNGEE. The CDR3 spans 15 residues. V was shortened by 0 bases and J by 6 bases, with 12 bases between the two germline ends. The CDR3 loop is CASSVAQGPPGELFF. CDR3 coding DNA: TGTGCCAGCAGCGTAGCCCAGGGGCCTCCCGGGGAGCTGTTTTTT.

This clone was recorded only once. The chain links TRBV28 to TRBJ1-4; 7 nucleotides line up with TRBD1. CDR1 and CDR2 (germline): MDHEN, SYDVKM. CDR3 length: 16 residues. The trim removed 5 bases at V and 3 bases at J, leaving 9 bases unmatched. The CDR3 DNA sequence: TGTGCCAGCAGTGGGCCTACAGGGGCGGCTAATGAAAAACTGTTTTTT. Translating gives CASSGPTGAANEKLFF.

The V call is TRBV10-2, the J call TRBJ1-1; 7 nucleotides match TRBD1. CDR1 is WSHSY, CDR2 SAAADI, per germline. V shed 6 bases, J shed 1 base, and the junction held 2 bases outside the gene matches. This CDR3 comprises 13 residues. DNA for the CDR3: TGCGCCAGCAGCCGGGACAGGAACACTGAAGCTTTCTTT. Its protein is CASSRDRNTEAFF.

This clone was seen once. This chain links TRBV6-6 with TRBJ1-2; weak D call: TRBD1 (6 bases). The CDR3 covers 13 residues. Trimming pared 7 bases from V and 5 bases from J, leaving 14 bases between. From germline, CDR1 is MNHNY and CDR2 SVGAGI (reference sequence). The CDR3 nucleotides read TGTGCCAGCATTTCTACAGGGTATTATGGCTACACCTTC. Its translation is CASISTGYYGYTF.

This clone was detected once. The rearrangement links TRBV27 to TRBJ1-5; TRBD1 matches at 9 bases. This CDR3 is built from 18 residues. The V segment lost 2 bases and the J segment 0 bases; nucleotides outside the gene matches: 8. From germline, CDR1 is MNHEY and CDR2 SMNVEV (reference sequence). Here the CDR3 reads CASSLGAGQGHSNQPQHF. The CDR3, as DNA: TGTGCCAGCAGTTTAGGGGCCGGACAGGGGCATAGCAATCAGCCCCAGCATTTT.

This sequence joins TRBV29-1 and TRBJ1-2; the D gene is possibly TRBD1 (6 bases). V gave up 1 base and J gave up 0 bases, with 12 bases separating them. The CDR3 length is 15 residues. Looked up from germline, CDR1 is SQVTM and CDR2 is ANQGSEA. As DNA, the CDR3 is TGCAGCGTTGAAGCTTCGCAGGGGTCTAACTATGGCTACACCTTC. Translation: CSVEASQGSNYGYTF.

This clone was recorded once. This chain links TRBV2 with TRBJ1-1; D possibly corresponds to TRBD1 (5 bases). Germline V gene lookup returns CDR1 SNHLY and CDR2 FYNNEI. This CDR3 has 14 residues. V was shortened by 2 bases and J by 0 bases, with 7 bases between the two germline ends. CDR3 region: CASSETGLNTEAFF. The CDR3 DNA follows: TGTGCCAGCAGTGAAACAGGCCTGAACACTGAAGCTTTCTTT. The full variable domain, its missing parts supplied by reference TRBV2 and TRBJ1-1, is EPEVTQTPSHQVTQMGQEVILRCVPISNHLYFYWYRQILGQKVEFLVSFYNNEISEKSEIFDDQFSVERPDGSNFTLKIRSTKLEDSAMYFCASSETGLNTEAFFGQGTRLTVV.

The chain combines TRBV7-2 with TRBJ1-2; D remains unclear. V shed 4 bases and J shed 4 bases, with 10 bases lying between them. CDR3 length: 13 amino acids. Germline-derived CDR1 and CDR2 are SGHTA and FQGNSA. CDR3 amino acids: CASSSTPVYGYTF. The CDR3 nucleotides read TGTGCCAGCAGCTCCACCCCGGTCTATGGCTACACCTTC.

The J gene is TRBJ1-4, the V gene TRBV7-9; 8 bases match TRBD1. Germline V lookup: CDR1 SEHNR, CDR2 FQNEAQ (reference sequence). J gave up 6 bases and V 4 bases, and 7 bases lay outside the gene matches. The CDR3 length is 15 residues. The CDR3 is CASSWWTGQDEKLFF. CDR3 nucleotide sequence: TGTGCCAGCAGCTGGTGGACAGGGCAGGATGAAAAACTGTTTTTT.

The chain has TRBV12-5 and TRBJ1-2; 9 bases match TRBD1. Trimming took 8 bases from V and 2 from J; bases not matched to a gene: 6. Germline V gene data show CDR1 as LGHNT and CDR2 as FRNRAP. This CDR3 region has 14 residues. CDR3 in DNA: TGTGCTAGTAGAACAGGGGGCGGAAACTATGGCTACACCTTC. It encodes CASRTGGGNYGYTF.

In nucleotides, the CDR3 is TGCAGCGTTGAATTTCCTAACCAAGAGACCCAGTACTTC. Its protein is CSVEFPNQETQYF. This sequence joins TRBV29-1 and TRBJ2-5; D remains unclear. V was trimmed by 2 bases and J by 0 bases, leaving 7 bases between them. Germline CDR1 and CDR2: SQVTM and ANQGSEA. This CDR3 has 13 residues.

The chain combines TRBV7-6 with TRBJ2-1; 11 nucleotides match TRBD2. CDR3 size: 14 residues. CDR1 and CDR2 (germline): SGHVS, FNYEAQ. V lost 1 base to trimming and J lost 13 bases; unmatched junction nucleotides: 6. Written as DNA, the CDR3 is TGTGCCAGCAGCTTAGAGGGACTAGCGGCCATTCAGTTCTTC. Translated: CASSLEGLAAIQFF.

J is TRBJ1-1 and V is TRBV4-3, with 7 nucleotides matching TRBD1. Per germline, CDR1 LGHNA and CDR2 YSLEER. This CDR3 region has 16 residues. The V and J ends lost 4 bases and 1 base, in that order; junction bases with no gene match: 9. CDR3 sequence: CASSRQPTGPNTEAFF. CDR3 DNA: TGCGCCAGCAGCCGCCAACCGACAGGGCCGAACACTGAAGCTTTCTTT.

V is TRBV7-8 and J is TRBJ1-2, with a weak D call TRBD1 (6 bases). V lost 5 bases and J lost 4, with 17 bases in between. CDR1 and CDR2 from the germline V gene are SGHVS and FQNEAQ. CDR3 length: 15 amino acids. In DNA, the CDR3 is TGTGCCAGCAGCCGAGACAGGTCTAAGGGCTATGGCTACACCTTC. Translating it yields CASSRDRSKGYGYTF.

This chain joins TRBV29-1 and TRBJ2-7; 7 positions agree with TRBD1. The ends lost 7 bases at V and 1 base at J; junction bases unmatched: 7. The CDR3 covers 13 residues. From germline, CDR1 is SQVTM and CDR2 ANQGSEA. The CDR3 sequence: CSASPRGSYEQYF. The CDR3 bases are TGCAGCGCCAGTCCCAGGGGGTCCTACGAGCAGTACTTC.

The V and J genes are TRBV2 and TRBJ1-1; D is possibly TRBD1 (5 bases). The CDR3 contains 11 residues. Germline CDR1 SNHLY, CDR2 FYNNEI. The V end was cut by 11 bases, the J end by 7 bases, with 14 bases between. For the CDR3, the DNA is TGTGCCTGGACTGGGGGGGTTGAAGCTTTCTTT. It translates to CAWTGGVEAFF.

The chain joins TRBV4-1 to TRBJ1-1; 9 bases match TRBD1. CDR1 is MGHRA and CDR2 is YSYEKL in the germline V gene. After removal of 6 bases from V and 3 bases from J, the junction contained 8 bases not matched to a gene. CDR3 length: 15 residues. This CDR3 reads CASRGGTGRDTEAFF. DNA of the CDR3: TGCGCCAGCAGGGGTGGGACAGGGCGAGACACTGAAGCTTTCTTT.

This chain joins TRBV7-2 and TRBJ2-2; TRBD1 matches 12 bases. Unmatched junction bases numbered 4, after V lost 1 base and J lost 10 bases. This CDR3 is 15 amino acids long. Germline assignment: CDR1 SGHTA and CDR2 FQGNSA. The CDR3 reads CASSLVGTGGSELFF. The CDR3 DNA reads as TGTGCCAGCAGCTTAGTTGGGACAGGGGGCTCGGAGCTGTTTTTT. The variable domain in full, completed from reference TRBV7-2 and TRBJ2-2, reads GAGVSQSPSNKVTEKGKDVELRCDPISGHTALYWYRQSLGQGLEFLIYFQGNSAPDKSGLPSDRFSAERTGGSVSTLTIQRTQQEDSAVYLCASSLVGTGGSELFFGEGSRLTVL.

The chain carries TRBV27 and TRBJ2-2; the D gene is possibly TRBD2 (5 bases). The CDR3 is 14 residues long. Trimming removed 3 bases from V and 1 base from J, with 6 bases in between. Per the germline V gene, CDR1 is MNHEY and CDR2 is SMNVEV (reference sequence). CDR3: CASSLRVNTGELFF. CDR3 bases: TGTGCCAGCAGTTTGAGGGTGAACACCGGGGAGCTGTTTTTT.

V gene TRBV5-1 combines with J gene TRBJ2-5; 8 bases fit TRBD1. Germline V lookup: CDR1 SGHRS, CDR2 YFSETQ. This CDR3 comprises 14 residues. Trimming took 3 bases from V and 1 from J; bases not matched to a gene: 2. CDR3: CASSSGGGQETQYF. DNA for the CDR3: TGCGCCAGCAGCTCAGGGGGCGGCCAAGAGACCCAGTACTTC.

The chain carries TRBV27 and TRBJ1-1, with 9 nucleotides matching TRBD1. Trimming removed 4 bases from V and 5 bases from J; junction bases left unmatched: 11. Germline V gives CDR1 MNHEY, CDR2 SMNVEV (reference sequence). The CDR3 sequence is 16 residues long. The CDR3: CASSSNLQGAGTEAFF. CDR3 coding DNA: TGTGCCAGCAGTTCTAACCTACAGGGGGCTGGAACTGAAGCTTTCTTT.